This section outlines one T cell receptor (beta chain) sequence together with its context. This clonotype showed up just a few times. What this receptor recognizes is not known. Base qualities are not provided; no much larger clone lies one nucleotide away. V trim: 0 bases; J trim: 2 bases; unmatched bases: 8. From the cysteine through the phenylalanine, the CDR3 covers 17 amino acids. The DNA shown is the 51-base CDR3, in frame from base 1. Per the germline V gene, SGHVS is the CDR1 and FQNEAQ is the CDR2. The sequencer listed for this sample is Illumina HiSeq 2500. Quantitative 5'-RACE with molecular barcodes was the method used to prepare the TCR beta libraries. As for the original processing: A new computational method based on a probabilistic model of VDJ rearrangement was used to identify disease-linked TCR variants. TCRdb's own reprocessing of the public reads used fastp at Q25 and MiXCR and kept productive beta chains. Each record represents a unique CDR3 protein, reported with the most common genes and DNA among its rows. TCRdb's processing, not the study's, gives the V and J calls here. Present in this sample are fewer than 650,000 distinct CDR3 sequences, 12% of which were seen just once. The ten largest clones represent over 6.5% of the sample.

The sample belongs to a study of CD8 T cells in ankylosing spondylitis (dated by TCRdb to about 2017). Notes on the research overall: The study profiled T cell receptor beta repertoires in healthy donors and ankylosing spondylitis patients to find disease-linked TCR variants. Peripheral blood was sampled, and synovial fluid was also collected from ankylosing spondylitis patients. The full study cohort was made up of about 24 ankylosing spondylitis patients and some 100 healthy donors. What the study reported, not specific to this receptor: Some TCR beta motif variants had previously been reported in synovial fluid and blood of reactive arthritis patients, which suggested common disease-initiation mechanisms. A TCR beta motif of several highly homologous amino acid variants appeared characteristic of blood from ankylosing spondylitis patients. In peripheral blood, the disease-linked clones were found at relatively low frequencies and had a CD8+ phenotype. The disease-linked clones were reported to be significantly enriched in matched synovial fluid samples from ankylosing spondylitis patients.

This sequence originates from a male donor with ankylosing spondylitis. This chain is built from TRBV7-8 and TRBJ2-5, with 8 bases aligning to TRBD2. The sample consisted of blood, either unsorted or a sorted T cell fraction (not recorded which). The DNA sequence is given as TGTGCCAGCAGCTTAGCGCGGCGGGAGGACCCTCAAGAGACCCAGTACTTC. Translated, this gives CASSLARREDPQETQYF.